The 15 T cell receptor beta chains below come from one sample, sequenced in a study of CD8 T cells in ankylosing spondylitis. TCRdb passed the 5' RACE reads through MiXCR, listing each CDR3 protein once. The repertoire holds about 160,000 distinct CDR3 sequences, with approximately 20% as singletons. Sequenced: blood, either unsorted or a sorted T cell fraction (not recorded which). The receptors were gathered from a male donor with ankylosing spondylitis or in good health (not recorded which).

This clonotype has ten or more counts. The rearrangement uses TRBV28 and TRBJ1-3; TRBD1 might be the D (6 bases). This CDR3 region has 17 residues. V shed 1 base and J shed 0 bases, with 13 bases lying between them. Germline CDR1 is MDHEN and CDR2 is SYDVKM. Here the CDR3 DNA reads TGTGCCAGCAGTTTATTGGCCTGGGGGCTCTCTGGAAACACCATATATTTT. Its protein product is CASSLLAWGLSGNTIYF.

This chain connects TRBV12-3 or TRBV12-4 to TRBJ2-6; D may match TRBD1 or TRBD2 (5 bases each). CDR3 size: 14 residues. V shed 8 bases and J shed 2 bases, with 10 bases lying between them. The CDR3 region has the DNA TGTGCCAGCGGGGGATTGGCTGGGGCCAACGTCCTGACTTTC. Encoded protein: CASGGLAGANVLTF.

This clonotype was detected only a few times. The chain joins TRBV29-1 to TRBJ2-7; D possibly uses TRBD1 or TRBD2 (5 bases each). From germline, CDR1 is SQVTM and CDR2 ANQGSEA. This CDR3 region has 13 residues. The V gene lost 4 bases and the J gene lost 3 bases, with 13 bases spanning the gap. The CDR3 DNA follows: TGCAGCGTTGCGAACGGGGCCAACTACGAGCAGTACTTC. Translated, it gives CSVANGANYEQYF.

The chain carries TRBV5-1 and TRBJ2-1; D tentatively fits TRBD1 or TRBD2 (5 bases each). Germline V gene lookup returns CDR1 SGHRS and CDR2 YFSETQ. Trimming left V 2 bases short and J 6 bases short, with 12 bases between. This CDR3 spans 14 amino acids. CDR3 region: CASSLPGPSNEQFF. In nucleotides, the CDR3 is TGCGCCAGCAGCTTACCGGGACCTAGCAATGAGCAGTTCTTC.

This clonotype came up many times. The chain uses TRBV5-1 and TRBJ2-3; 8 bases are a match to TRBD1. Per the germline V gene, CDR1 is SGHRS and CDR2 is YFSETQ. There are 14 residues in the CDR3. Losses at the gene ends were 4 bases for V and 4 bases for J; bases not matched to a gene: 5. The CDR3 is CASSTDRAADTQYF. In nucleotides, the CDR3 is TGCGCCAGCAGCACGGACAGGGCGGCAGATACGCAGTATTTT.

Concerning this clonotype itself: A much larger clone is a single base away; this may be a read error. The CDR3 nucleotides read TGTGCCAGCAGTCCCCAGACAGGGGCTAATGAAAAACTGTTTTTT. Translated: CASSPQTGANEKLFF. The chain recombines TRBV28 with TRBJ1-4; 8 nucleotides align to TRBD1. The CDR3 covers 15 residues. The germline V gene encodes CDR1 MDHEN and CDR2 SYDVKM. The trim removed 5 bases at V and 3 bases at J, leaving 5 bases unmatched. Together with reference TRBV28 and TRBJ1-4, the CDR3 gives the full variable domain: DVKVTQSSRYLVKRTGEKVFLECVQDMDHENMFWYRQDPGLGLRLIYFSYDVKMKEKGDIPEGYSVSREKKERFSLILESASTNQTSMYLCASSPQTGANEKLFFGSGTQLSVL.

This clonotype has at least ten counts. The V gene is TRBV5-1, the J gene TRBJ2-7, with a tentative D call TRBD2 (6 bases). The ends were cut back, 2 bases at V and 6 bases at J, with 15 bases in the middle. The CDR3 covers 14 residues. CDR1 is SGHRS, CDR2 YFSETQ, per germline. CDR3: CASSFTRRASEQYF. The CDR3 DNA is TGCGCCAGCAGCTTCACGAGGAGGGCGAGCGAGCAGTACTTC.

V is TRBV28 and J is TRBJ2-5; 8 bases map to TRBD1. Germline CDR1 reads MDHEN; CDR2 reads SYDVKM. With V trimmed by 3 bases and J by 1 base, 4 bases remained unmatched. The CDR3 contains 15 residues. This CDR3 reads CASSFLQGVQETQYF. The DNA of the CDR3 is TGTGCCAGCAGTTTTCTACAGGGGGTCCAAGAGACCCAGTACTTC.

The V gene is TRBV28, the J gene TRBJ2-4; possible D gene TRBD1, 5 bases. The CDR3 runs to 14 residues. Between the trimmed V and J ends, which lost 2 bases and 2 bases, there was a span of 7 bases. Germline loops: CDR1 MDHEN, CDR2 SYDVKM. Here the CDR3 DNA reads TGTGCCAGCAGTTTAAGGGGTTCCAAAAACATTCAGTACTTC. This gives the protein CASSLRGSKNIQYF.

Ten or more counts support this clonotype. The V gene is TRBV5-1, the J gene TRBJ2-7; D possibly corresponds to TRBD2 (5 bases). In germline, CDR1 is SGHRS, CDR2 YFSETQ. Between the trimmed V and J ends, which lost 3 bases and 5 bases, there was a span of 12 bases. This CDR3 has 13 amino acids. CDR3 DNA sequence: TGCGCCAGCAGCTCCCCTAGCACACACGAGCAGTACTTC. Its translation is CASSSPSTHEQYF.

This chain links TRBV5-6 with TRBJ2-4; the match to TRBD2 covers 10 bases. The CDR3 covers 19 residues. Germline V CDR1 and CDR2: SGHDT, YYEEEE. With 0 bases clipped from V and 2 bases from J, the junction kept 11 bases outside the gene matches. The CDR3 is CASSLGLAGDDPTKNIQYF. CDR3 nucleotides: TGTGCCAGCAGCTTGGGGCTAGCGGGGGACGATCCAACCAAAAACATTCAGTACTTC.

This clonotype was seen more than once but under ten times. CDR3 bases: TGTGCCAGCAGTCCCCTGGGGCCCCGTAGCGTGGAGCAGTTCTTC. It encodes CASSPLGPRSVEQFF. The chain combines TRBV28 with TRBJ2-1, with D perhaps TRBD1 or TRBD2 (5 bases each). The V end was cut by 5 bases, the J end by 10 bases, with 21 bases between. The CDR3 runs 15 residues. In germline, CDR1 is MDHEN, CDR2 SYDVKM.

This clonotype was recorded many times. The V and J genes are TRBV20-1 and TRBJ2-2; possible D gene TRBD1, 6 bases. CDR3 size: 16 residues. V shed 3 bases and J shed 2 bases, with 16 bases lying between them. Germline values: CDR1 DFQATT, CDR2 SNEGSKA (reference sequence). CDR3 amino acids: CSASAGADVNTGELFF. CDR3 sequence (DNA): TGCAGTGCTAGCGCAGGGGCGGACGTTAACACCGGGGAGCTGTTTTTT.

This chain uses TRBV20-1 with TRBJ2-7; D gene ambiguous. Trimming cost V 3 bases and J 6 bases, with 15 bases left between them. Germline V gives CDR1 DFQATT, CDR2 SNEGSKA (reference sequence). CDR3 length: 13 amino acids. The CDR3 region is CSASTKRTGEQYF. The CDR3 DNA sequence: TGCAGTGCTAGTACCAAGAGGACGGGCGAGCAGTACTTC.

This clonotype occurred many times. The chain carries TRBV28 and TRBJ2-2; D is uncertain. Deletions cut 7 bases from V and 5 bases from J, with 8 bases between. The CDR3 totals 12 residues. Germline CDR1 MDHEN, CDR2 SYDVKM. CDR3 nucleotides: TGTGCCAGCAATGGGCAGACCGGGGAGCTGTTTTTT. Residues: CASNGQTGELFF.